This TCR beta chain was observed in a study of PD-1 blockade in classical Hodgkin lymphoma. V lost 5 bases to trimming and J lost 8 bases, with 21 bases between them. Germline lookup yields CDR1 KGHSH and CDR2 LQKENI. This CDR3 is built from 16 residues. After autologous stem cell transplantation all patients relapsed, and prior brentuximab vedotin exposure differed between cohorts. Here immunoSEQ multiplex PCR was the method, and the copy in TCRdb shows in-frame clones only, minus some. Among about 90,000 clones, around 90% were seen once, and the ten largest hold around 2.4%. The rearrangement uses TRBV18 and TRBJ2-2; tentative D call: TRBD1 (6 bases). The sequence derives from a human donor with classical Hodgkin lymphoma. The sample here was peripheral blood mononuclear cells (PBMCs), taken before the second cycle of nivolumab. DNA for the CDR3: TGTGCCAGCTCAAAGAACCAGGACAGCAACAAAGGGGAGCTGTTTTTT. It translates to CASSKNQDSNKGELFF.